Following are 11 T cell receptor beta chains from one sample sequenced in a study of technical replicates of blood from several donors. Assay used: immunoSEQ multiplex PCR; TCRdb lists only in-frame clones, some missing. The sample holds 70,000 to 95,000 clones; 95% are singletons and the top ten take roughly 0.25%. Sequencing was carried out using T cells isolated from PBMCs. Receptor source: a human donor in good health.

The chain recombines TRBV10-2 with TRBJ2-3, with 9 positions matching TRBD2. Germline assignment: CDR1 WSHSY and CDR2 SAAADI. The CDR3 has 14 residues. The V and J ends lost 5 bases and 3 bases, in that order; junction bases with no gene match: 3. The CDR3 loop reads CASSLAGATDTQYF. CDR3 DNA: TGCGCCAGCAGTTTAGCGGGAGCAACAGATACGCAGTATTTT.

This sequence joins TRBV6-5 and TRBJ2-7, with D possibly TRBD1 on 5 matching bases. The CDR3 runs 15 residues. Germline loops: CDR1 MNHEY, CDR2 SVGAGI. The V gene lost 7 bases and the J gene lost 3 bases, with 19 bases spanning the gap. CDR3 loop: CASNGAGFSGYEQYF. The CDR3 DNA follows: TGTGCCAGCAACGGAGCAGGGTTCTCTGGCTACGAGCAGTACTTC.

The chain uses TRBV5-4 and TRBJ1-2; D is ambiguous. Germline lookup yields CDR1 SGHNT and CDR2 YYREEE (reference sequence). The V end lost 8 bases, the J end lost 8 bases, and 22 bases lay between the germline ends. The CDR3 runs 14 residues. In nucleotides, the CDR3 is TGTGCCAGTCGACCCGGCACGCAACCGCGGGGCTACACCTTC. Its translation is CASRPGTQPRGYTF.

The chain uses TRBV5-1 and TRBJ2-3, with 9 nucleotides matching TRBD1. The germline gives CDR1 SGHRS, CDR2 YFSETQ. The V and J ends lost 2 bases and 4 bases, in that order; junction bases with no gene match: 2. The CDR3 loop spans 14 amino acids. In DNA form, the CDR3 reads TGCGCCAGCAGCTTTGGGACAGGGTCAGATACGCAGTATTTT. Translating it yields CASSFGTGSDTQYF.

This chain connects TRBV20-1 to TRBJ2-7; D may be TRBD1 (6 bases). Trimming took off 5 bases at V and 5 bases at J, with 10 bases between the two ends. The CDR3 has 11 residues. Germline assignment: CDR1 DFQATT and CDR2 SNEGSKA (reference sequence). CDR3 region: CSAPQGHEQYF. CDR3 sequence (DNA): TGCAGTGCTCCTCAGGGGCACGAGCAGTACTTC.

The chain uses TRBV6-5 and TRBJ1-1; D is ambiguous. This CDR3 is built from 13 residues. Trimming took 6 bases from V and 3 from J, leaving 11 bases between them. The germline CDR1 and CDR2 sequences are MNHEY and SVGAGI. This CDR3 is CASRPQIYTEAFF. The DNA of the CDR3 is TGTGCCAGCAGACCGCAGATCTACACTGAAGCTTTCTTT.

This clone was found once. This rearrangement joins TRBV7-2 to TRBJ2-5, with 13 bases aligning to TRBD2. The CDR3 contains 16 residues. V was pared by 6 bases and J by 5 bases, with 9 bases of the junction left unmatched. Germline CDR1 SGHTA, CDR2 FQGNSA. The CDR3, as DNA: TGTGCCAGCAGAACAGGGGGACTAGCGGGATGGGAGACCCAGTACTTC. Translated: CASRTGGLAGWETQYF.

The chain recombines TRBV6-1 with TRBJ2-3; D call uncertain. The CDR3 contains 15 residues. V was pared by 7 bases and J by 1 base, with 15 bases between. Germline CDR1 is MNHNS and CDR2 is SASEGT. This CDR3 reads CASNLPRSGTDTQYF. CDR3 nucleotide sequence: TGTGCCAGCAACCTCCCTCGGAGTGGCACAGATACGCAGTATTTT.

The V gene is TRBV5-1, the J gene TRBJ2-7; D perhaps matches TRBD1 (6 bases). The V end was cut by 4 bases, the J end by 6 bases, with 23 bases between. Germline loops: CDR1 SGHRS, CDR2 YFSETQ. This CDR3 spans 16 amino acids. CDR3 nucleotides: TGCGCCAGCAGCCGAGATGCAGGGGCGCGGATAGGCGAGCAGTACTTC. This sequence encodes CASSRDAGARIGEQYF.

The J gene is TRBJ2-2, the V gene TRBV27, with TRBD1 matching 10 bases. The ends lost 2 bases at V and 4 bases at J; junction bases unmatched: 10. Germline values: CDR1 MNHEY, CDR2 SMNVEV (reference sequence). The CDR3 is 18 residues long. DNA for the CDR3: TGTGCCAGCAGTTTACAAATGCGACAGGGGGCATTCACCGGGGAGCTGTTTTTT. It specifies CASSLQMRQGAFTGELFF.

CDR3 bases: TGTGCCAGCAGGTCACGGGCAGGGATGAACACTGAAGCTTTCTTT. It yields the protein CASRSRAGMNTEAFF. J is TRBJ1-1 and V is TRBV11-2; a weak D match, TRBD1 (5 bases). Germline V gene sequence: CDR1 SGHAT, CDR2 FQNNGV. Trimming removed 6 bases at V and 0 bases at J, with 14 bases between. The CDR3 loop spans 15 amino acids. The complete variable domain, with remaining parts taken from reference TRBV11-2 and TRBJ1-1, reads EAGVAQSPRYKIIEKRQSVAFWCNPISGHATLYWYQQILGQGPKLLIQFQNNGVVDDSQLPKDRFSAERLKGVDSTLKIQPAKLEDSAVYLCASRSRAGMNTEAFFGQGTRLTVV.